The next 26 T cell receptor beta chains were all read from a single sample in a study of memory CD4+ T cells and cytomegalovirus serostatus. Profiled with immunoSEQ multiplex PCR; TCRdb holds only in-frame clones, not every one. The sample holds some 39,000 clones, 70% to 80% seen once. The sort gate was single viable CD3+CD4+CD8-CD45RO+ cells for memory CD4+ T cells. The sequencing sample was made of memory CD4+ T cells from blood. All receptors come from an adult in good health and CMV-seronegative.

The chain joins TRBV4-2 to TRBJ1-4; the match to TRBD1 covers 8 bases. Germline-derived CDR1 and CDR2 are LGHNA and YNFKEQ. V lost 5 bases to trimming and J lost 8 bases; unmatched junction nucleotides: 7. The CDR3 is 14 residues long. CDR3 coding DNA: TGTGCCAGCAGCTTGCAGGGGGCGCAGGAAAAACTGTTTTTT. This translates into CASSLQGAQEKLFF.

V gene TRBV9 combines with J gene TRBJ2-3, with 11 bases fitting TRBD2. This CDR3 has 15 amino acids. Germline values: CDR1 SGDLS, CDR2 YYNGEE. After removal of 4 bases from V and 4 bases from J, the junction contained 5 bases not matched to a gene. The CDR3 loop is CASSSRLAGSDTQYF. The CDR3, as DNA: TGTGCCAGCAGCTCCAGACTAGCGGGGTCAGATACGCAGTATTTT.

V gene TRBV15 combines with J gene TRBJ2-1; 9 bases align to TRBD2. The length of the CDR3 is 16 residues. CDR1 is LNHNV, CDR2 YYDKDF, per germline (reference sequence). Trimming took 5 bases from V and 6 from J; bases not matched to a gene: 11. The CDR3 is CATSSVLSGGINEQFF. CDR3 nucleotides: TGTGCCACCAGCTCCGTCCTTAGCGGGGGCATCAATGAGCAGTTCTTC.

The rearrangement uses TRBV5-1 and TRBJ2-1, with D possibly being TRBD2 (6 bases). The germline gives CDR1 SGHRS, CDR2 YFSETQ. This CDR3 spans 14 amino acids. Trimming removed 1 base at V and 4 bases at J, with 9 bases between. The CDR3 loop reads CASSLWGDYNEQFF. DNA of the CDR3: TGCGCCAGCAGCTTGTGGGGGGATTACAATGAGCAGTTCTTC.

In this sample, this clone turned up once. The rearrangement links TRBV5-6 to TRBJ1-2; D is uncertain. This CDR3 spans 14 amino acids. Trimming cost V 0 bases and J 7 bases, with 13 bases left between them. Germline values: CDR1 SGHDT, CDR2 YYEEEE. CDR3 coding DNA: TGTGCCAGCAGCTTGGCTCCGTCTCCGGGTGGCTACACCTTC. The encoded protein is CASSLAPSPGGYTF. The whole variable domain, remainder taken from reference TRBV5-6 and TRBJ1-2, is DAGVTQSPTHLIKTRGQQVTLRCSPKSGHDTVSWYQQALGQGPQFIFQYYEEEERQRGNFPDRFSGHQFPNYSSELNVNALLLGDSALYLCASSLAPSPGGYTFGSGTRLTVV.

The chain links TRBV6-1 to TRBJ1-1; maybe TRBD1 (5 bases). This CDR3 is 12 amino acids long. V was shortened by 7 bases and J by 3 bases, with 9 bases between the two germline ends. From germline, CDR1 is MNHNS and CDR2 SASEGT. The CDR3 region has the DNA TGTGCCAGCACCGAAGGGGACACTGAAGCTTTCTTT. It encodes CASTEGDTEAFF.

The V and J genes are TRBV4-1 and TRBJ2-3, with D possibly being TRBD2 (6 bases). Trimming took off 6 bases at V and 0 bases at J, with 7 bases between the two ends. Germline V gives CDR1 MGHRA, CDR2 YSYEKL. The CDR3 loop spans 13 amino acids. CDR3 in amino acids: CASRLASTDTQYF. The CDR3 bases are TGCGCCAGCAGACTAGCTAGCACAGATACGCAGTATTTT.

The chain recombines TRBV6-5 with TRBJ1-1, with 8 positions matching TRBD1. This CDR3 spans 13 amino acids. With 7 bases clipped from V and 3 bases from J, the junction kept 4 bases outside the gene matches. Germline loops: CDR1 MNHEY, CDR2 SVGAGI. CDR3 DNA: TGTGCCAGCACCAGGGGGCGTCACACTGAAGCTTTCTTT. Residues: CASTRGRHTEAFF.

The chain has TRBV9 and TRBJ2-3; 9 nucleotides agree with TRBD2. Germline loops: CDR1 SGDLS, CDR2 YYNGEE. J gave up 5 bases and V 3 bases, and 7 bases lay outside the gene matches. The CDR3 is 15 residues long. CDR3 nucleotide sequence: TGTGCCAGCAGCGGATTAGCGGGGGAGGGAGATACGCAGTATTTT. Protein product: CASSGLAGEGDTQYF.

The chain combines TRBV4-1 with TRBJ2-1, with 9 nucleotides matching TRBD2. Germline V lookup: CDR1 MGHRA, CDR2 YSYEKL. This CDR3 is 15 amino acids long. V lost 3 bases, J lost 10 bases, and 10 bases stayed unmatched. CDR3 sequence reads: CASSHAGGPPQEQFF. In nucleotides, the CDR3 is TGCGCCAGCAGCCATGCGGGGGGGCCCCCTCAGGAGCAGTTCTTC.

Only a few counts were recorded for this clone. The chain has TRBV2 and TRBJ1-2; D not certain. CDR1 and CDR2 (germline): SNHLY, FYNNEI. Trimming removed 4 bases at V and 4 bases at J, with 10 bases between. The CDR3 length is 13 residues. The CDR3 reads CASSAWVGYGYTF. CDR3 nucleotides: TGTGCCAGCAGTGCCTGGGTCGGCTATGGCTACACCTTC.

CDR3 sequence reads: CASSRGRDGGYTF. The CDR3 nucleotides read TGTGCCAGCAGCCGTGGGAGGGACGGTGGCTACACCTTC. The rearrangement links TRBV5-6 to TRBJ1-2; possible D gene TRBD1, 5 bases. The germline CDR1 and CDR2 sequences are SGHDT and YYEEEE. V lost 4 bases and J lost 7, with 14 bases in between. The CDR3 covers 13 residues.

The V call is TRBV5-1, the J call TRBJ1-4; no clear D gene. CDR1 and CDR2 (germline): SGHRS, YFSETQ. The V end lost 0 bases, the J end lost 0 bases, and 9 bases lay between the germline ends. This CDR3 contains 16 residues. For the CDR3, the DNA is TGCGCCAGCAGCTTGGCGTATGGGGCAACTAATGAAAAACTGTTTTTT. Its translation: CASSLAYGATNEKLFF.

This chain joins TRBV19 and TRBJ2-3; 11 positions match TRBD1. The germline CDR1 and CDR2 sequences are LNHDA and SQIVND (reference sequence). V lost 3 bases and J lost 4; bases outside the gene matches: 0. This CDR3 spans 14 amino acids. DNA for the CDR3: TGTGCCAGTAGTATGGGACAGGGGGCAGATACGCAGTATTTT. It yields the protein CASSMGQGADTQYF.

J is TRBJ2-2 and V is TRBV4-2, with a weak D call TRBD1 (6 bases). The V gene's germline CDR1 is LGHNA and CDR2 YNFKEQ. The CDR3 totals 17 residues. Trimming pared 0 bases from V and 4 bases from J, leaving 15 bases between. Here the CDR3 DNA reads TGTGCCAGCAGCCAAGATTTAGTGCAGGACAGCACCGGGGAGCTGTTTTTT. This gives the protein CASSQDLVQDSTGELFF.

This clone was counted only a few times. This chain joins TRBV5-1 and TRBJ2-7; no reliable D call. The CDR3 is 13 residues long. Trimming removed 4 bases at V and 6 bases at J, with 14 bases between. Germline V gene lookup returns CDR1 SGHRS and CDR2 YFSETQ. The CDR3: CASSRGSQSEQYF. CDR3 sequence (DNA): TGCGCCAGCAGCCGAGGATCTCAATCCGAGCAGTACTTC.

Points on this clone: This clone may be a read error of a much larger clone one base away. The V gene is TRBV7-9, the J gene TRBJ1-6; D call uncertain. The V end lost 1 base, the J end lost 7 bases, and 11 bases lay between the germline ends. This CDR3 is 15 amino acids long. Germline V gene sequence: CDR1 SEHNR, CDR2 FQNEAQ (reference sequence). The CDR3 DNA sequence: TGTGCCAGCAGCTTAGAAGAGGTCCGAAATTCACCCCTCCACTTT. Translating gives CASSLEEVRNSPLHF.

This rearrangement joins TRBV5-1 to TRBJ1-1; TRBD1 might be the D (5 bases). CDR3 length: 14 residues. With 6 bases removed from V and 1 base from J, the gap between germline ends came to 13 bases. Germline V gene data show CDR1 as SGHRS and CDR2 as YFSETQ. CDR3: CASMEGTSNTEAFF. Written as DNA, the CDR3 is TGCGCCAGCATGGAAGGGACGTCGAACACTGAAGCTTTCTTT.

This clone has more than one count but fewer than ten. An end of the junction differs from the germline gene, which may be a read error. The rearrangement uses TRBV7-7 and TRBJ1-3; TRBD1 might be the D (5 bases). Germline CDR1 and CDR2: SSHAT and FNYEAQ (reference sequence). The length of the CDR3 is 14 residues. CDR3 protein: CASSPGTGGNTIYF. CDR3 in DNA: TGTGCTAGCAGCCCCGGGACGGGTGGAAACACCATATATTTT. The full variable domain, with the rest looked up from reference TRBV7-7 and TRBJ1-3, is GAGVSQSPRYKVTKRGQDVTLRCDPISSHATLYWYQQALGQGPEFLTYFNYEAQPDKSGLPSDRFSAERPEGSISTLTIQRTEQRDSAMYRCASSPGTGGNTIYFGEGSWLTVV.

This clone was counted a single time. The chain carries TRBV6-6 and TRBJ1-1, with unresolved D. Deletions cut 0 bases from V and 4 bases from J, with 6 bases between. Germline CDR1 and CDR2: MNHNY and SVGAGI (reference sequence). The CDR3 has 13 amino acids. This chain's CDR3 is CASSYSLGTEAFF. For the CDR3, the DNA is TGTGCCAGCAGTTACTCGCTCGGCACTGAAGCTTTCTTT.

J is TRBJ1-1 and V is TRBV19, with a weak D call TRBD1 (6 bases). V was cut by 8 bases and J by 1 base, with 20 bases left in between. From germline, CDR1 is LNHDA and CDR2 SQIVND (reference sequence). The CDR3 runs to 16 residues. Written as DNA, the CDR3 is TGTGCCAGTCGGCCGGGGGGGGCCGTCGGGAACACTGAAGCTTTCTTT. Amino acids: CASRPGGAVGNTEAFF. The complete variable domain, with remaining parts taken from reference TRBV19 and TRBJ1-1, reads DGGITQSPKYLFRKEGQNVTLSCEQNLNHDAMYWYRQDPGQGLRLIYYSQIVNDFQKGDIAEGYSVSREKKESFPLTVTSAQKNPTAFYLCASRPGGAVGNTEAFFGQGTRLTVV.

The V and J genes are TRBV7-8 and TRBJ2-3; D call uncertain. Germline-derived CDR1 and CDR2 are SGHVS and FQNEAQ. Trimming cost V 0 bases and J 4 bases, with 8 bases left between them. This CDR3 is 14 amino acids long. The CDR3 sequence: CASSLAPGSDTQYF. CDR3 in DNA: TGTGCCAGCAGCTTAGCTCCGGGCTCAGATACGCAGTATTTT.

In its sample, this clone was seen once. This chain joins TRBV10-3 and TRBJ1-1; D gene uncertain. The CDR3 spans 11 residues. The germline gives CDR1 ENHRY, CDR2 SYGVKD. The V end was cut by 3 bases, the J end by 7 bases, with 6 bases between. CDR3 in DNA: TGTGCCATCAGTGACGATCGTGAAGCTTTCTTT. Encoded protein: CAISDDREAFF.

The chain carries TRBV18 and TRBJ2-7; D call uncertain. V was pared by 4 bases and J by 4 bases, with 5 bases between. Germline V lookup: CDR1 KGHSH, CDR2 LQKENI. The CDR3 spans 11 residues. CDR3 amino acids: CASSQDYEQYF. The CDR3 DNA follows: TGTGCCAGCTCACAGGATTACGAGCAGTACTTC.

The chain employs TRBV7-2 and TRBJ1-2; D is unresolved. The CDR3 consists of 12 residues. The germline V gene encodes CDR1 SGHTA and CDR2 FQGNSA. V lost 0 bases and J 8 bases, leaving 7 bases between the germline ends. This CDR3 reads CASSLAREGYTF. CDR3 bases: TGTGCCAGCAGCTTAGCACGAGAGGGCTACACCTTC.

The rearrangement uses TRBV5-8 and TRBJ1-6; D remains unclear. Trimming shortened V by 2 bases and J by 5 bases, and 8 bases separated the two germline ends. CDR3 length equals 14 residues. Germline CDR1 and CDR2: SGHTS and YDEGEE. CDR3 in DNA: TGTGCCAGCAGCTTCCTCTTTGATAATTCACCCCTCCACTTT. Its translation is CASSFLFDNSPLHF. Drawing the rest from reference TRBV5-8 and TRBJ1-6, the complete variable domain is EAGVTQSPTHLIKTRGQQATLRCSPISGHTSVYWYQQALGLGLQFLLWYDEGEERNRGNFPPRFSGRQFPNYSSELNVNALELEDSALYLCASSFLFDNSPLHFGNGTRLTVT.